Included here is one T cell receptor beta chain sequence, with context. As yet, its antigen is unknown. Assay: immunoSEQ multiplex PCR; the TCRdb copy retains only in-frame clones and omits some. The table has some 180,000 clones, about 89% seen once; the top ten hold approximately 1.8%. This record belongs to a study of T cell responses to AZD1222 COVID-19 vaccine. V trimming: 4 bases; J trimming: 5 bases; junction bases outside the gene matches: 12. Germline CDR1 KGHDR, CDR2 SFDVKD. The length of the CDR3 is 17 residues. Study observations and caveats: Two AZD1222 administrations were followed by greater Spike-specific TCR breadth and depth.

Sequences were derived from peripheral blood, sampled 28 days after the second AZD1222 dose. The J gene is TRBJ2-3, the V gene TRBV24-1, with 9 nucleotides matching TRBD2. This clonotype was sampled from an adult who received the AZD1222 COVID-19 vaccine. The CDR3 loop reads CATSEGISGGGKDTQYF. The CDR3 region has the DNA TGTGCCACCAGTGAGGGGATTAGCGGGGGAGGTAAAGATACGCAGTATTTT.